This T cell receptor (beta chain) originates from a study of blood T cells in healthy people across ages (dated by TCRdb to about 2015). A note on the overall study: In model experiments, roughly one uniquely barcoded TCR beta cDNA molecule per two T cells was captured by template switching. Age-related changes in TCR beta repertoire diversity were measured in the study by deep sequencing normalized with unique cDNA molecular identifiers. Donors were grouped into four age groups: young (average roughly 15 years), middle-aged (39), aged (around 56) and long-lived (roughly 80). To avoid experimental bias, donors of different ages were distributed randomly across sequencing lanes. The study analyzed two additional independent replicas of 1 million unique cDNA reads from the same blood draw for two donors, one aged 18 to 30 and one aged 80 or older. What the work shows at the level of the full study, not this receptor alone: Donor CMV infection status was unknown, potentially confounding age-related changes in expanded clonotypes. Observed TCR beta diversity per million T cells fell roughly linearly with age, and a significant reduction was already apparent by age roughly 40. Compared with the aged group, the long-lived group had more naive CD4+ T cells, fewer expanded clones and increased TCR diversity, a pattern suggesting age selection. Observed TCR beta diversity correlated strongly with the percentage of naive T cells measured by flow cytometry. Estimates of total diversity based on one million sequenced T cells were considered lower bounds and underestimates. Since profiling was done on bulk unsorted PBMCs, naive and antigen-experienced compartments could not be conclusively compared.

The CDR3 runs 17 residues from the cysteine to the phenylalanine. This entry keeps only the CDR3 DNA: 51 bases, framed from base 1. From the germline V gene, CDR1 is SGHAT and CDR2 is FQNNGV. The V end loses 0 bases and the J end loses 2 bases, and a stretch of 15 bases separates them. As concerns this clonotype: What this receptor recognizes is not known. One base away there is no much larger clone; base qualities are not given.

To prepare the library, 5' RACE was applied. TCRdb lists the instrument as Illumina HiSeq 2500. A second PCR of roughly 6 to 12 cycles was run with a J-beta primer mix and a sample-barcoded 5' primer. A template-switch 5' adaptor carrying 12 random nucleotides introduced a unique molecular identifier onto each TCR beta cDNA molecule. At least 3 million CDR3-containing paired-end reads were obtained from each sample. First-strand cDNA was synthesized from all RNA with the Mint cDNA synthesis kit, primed by a TRBC-specific oligonucleotide. After uracil-DNA glycosylase treatment, a first 18-cycle PCR used universal primers M1SS and BC2_uni_R on all cDNA. As for the original processing: For normalization, 1 million high-quality reads, each with a distinct molecular identifier, were randomly selected from each sample. Reads sharing molecular identifiers were discarded rather than binned into consensus sequences. CDR3 identification, clonotype clustering and error correction used MiTCR with a Q25 quality threshold and the strictest error-elimination algorithm. Lower-bound total TCR beta diversity was estimated with a nonparametric unseen species model using Euler transformation. TCRdb reanalyzed the raw reads on its own, using fastp at Q25 for trimming and MiXCR for clone calling, and kept in-frame beta chains. Merged by CDR3 protein, the rows form single entries marked with the most common genes and DNA. The V and J calls follow TCRdb's processing rather than the paper's. In this sample the table shows approximately 900,000 distinct CDR3 sequences, 40% to 60% of which occur a single time. The ten largest clones add up to under 15% of the sample.

The 39 donors, aged about 6 to 100 years, were systemically healthy Caucasian individuals from Russia. Each donor gave about 10 milliliters of peripheral blood, drawn into EDTA-treated Vacutainer tubes. Ficoll-Paque density-gradient centrifugation was used to isolate PBMCs, with at least 6.5 million per sample. Total RNA was extracted from PBMCs with Trizol reagent, with at least 5 micrograms obtained per sample. Naive CD45RAhigh/CD27high T cell percentages were measured by flow cytometry on a PBMC aliquot from every donor. The origin of this receptor is a man aged 30-40 years in good health. Rearrangement joined TRBV11-2 to TRBJ2-3, with the D gene possibly TRBD1 or TRBD2, each one fitting 5 bases. Material: blood. The CDR3 region has the sequence CASSLERAGSYTDTQYF. The nucleotides read TGTGCCAGCAGCTTAGAGCGGGCAGGGTCTTACACAGATACGCAGTATTTT.